This is a list of T cell receptor beta chains from one sample in a study of CD8 T cells in Susac syndrome. Each CDR3 protein gets one entry after TCRdb re-called the immunoSEQ multiplex PCR reads with MiXCR. Of around 180,000 distinct CDR3 sequences in the sample, roughly 96% were seen once. Sample: CD8+ T cells from PBMCs. These receptors were collected from a human donor with multiple sclerosis. Both conserved end residues are trimmed from each CDR3.

V: TRBV7-2; J: TRBJ2-5; CDR3: ASSLTLNQETQY
V: TRBV9; J: TRBJ2-2; CDR3: ASSPFDTGELF
V: TRBV15; J: TRBJ1-2; CDR3: ATHGGQGTYGYT
V: TRBV28; J: TRBJ1-5; CDR3: ASSLSGGNQPQH
V: TRBV30; J: TRBJ2-7; CDR3: AWSGAAGLATYEQY
V: TRBV7-3; J: TRBJ2-7; CDR3: ASSPGGLLYEQY
V: TRBV9; J: TRBJ2-3; CDR3: ASSVVMGQGYTDTQY
V: TRBV29-1; J: TRBJ2-7; CDR3: SVEAEPYEQY
V: TRBV18; J: TRBJ2-7; CDR3: ASSPPTESYEQY
V: TRBV20-1; J: TRBJ2-1; CDR3: SASEHSDRYNEQF
V: TRBV27; J: TRBJ2-7; CDR3: ASQNPQGAGSYEQY
V: TRBV15; J: TRBJ2-1; CDR3: ATSPYHSRGGYNEQF
V: TRBV12-3/TRBV12-4; J: TRBJ2-1; CDR3: ASSLGQTSQSDNEQF
V: TRBV28; J: TRBJ2-7; CDR3: ASCPESGKYEQY